This TCR beta chain came from a study of blood T cell repertoires in COVID-19. Study information: The samples span acute and convalescent COVID-19 from the United States, Italy and Spain. Sources were T cells, B-cell-depleted T cells, or PBMCs; the material itself was cDNA or gDNA.

The germline V gene encodes CDR1 SGHTA and CDR2 FQGNSA. There are 18 residues in the CDR3. V dropped 5 bases and J dropped 1 base, with 24 bases sitting between them. Original methodology: Cell counts per sample came from amplifying reference gene primers. Data came from immunoSEQ multiplex PCR; TCRdb stores just in-frame clones and leaves some out. The V and J calls and clone size are taken from that table; D and trimming were inferred from the DNA. This table has 80,000 to 100,000 clones, 75% to 85% appearing once. This chain links TRBV7-2 with TRBJ2-7, with D maybe TRBD2 (6 bases). The source is a man aged 65-85 years with acute or convalescent COVID-19. The sequenced material came from peripheral blood. The CDR3 coding sequence is TGTGCCAGCAGCCTACTAGGCGGGGCTACGGGACGGTCCTACGAGCAGTACTTC. As protein: CASSLLGGATGRSYEQYF. Complete variable domain (other parts from reference TRBV7-2 and TRBJ2-7): GAGVSQSPSNKVTEKGKDVELRCDPISGHTALYWYRQSLGQGLEFLIYFQGNSAPDKSGLPSDRFSAERTGGSVSTLTIQRTQQEDSAVYLCASSLLGGATGRSYEQYFGPGTRLTVT.